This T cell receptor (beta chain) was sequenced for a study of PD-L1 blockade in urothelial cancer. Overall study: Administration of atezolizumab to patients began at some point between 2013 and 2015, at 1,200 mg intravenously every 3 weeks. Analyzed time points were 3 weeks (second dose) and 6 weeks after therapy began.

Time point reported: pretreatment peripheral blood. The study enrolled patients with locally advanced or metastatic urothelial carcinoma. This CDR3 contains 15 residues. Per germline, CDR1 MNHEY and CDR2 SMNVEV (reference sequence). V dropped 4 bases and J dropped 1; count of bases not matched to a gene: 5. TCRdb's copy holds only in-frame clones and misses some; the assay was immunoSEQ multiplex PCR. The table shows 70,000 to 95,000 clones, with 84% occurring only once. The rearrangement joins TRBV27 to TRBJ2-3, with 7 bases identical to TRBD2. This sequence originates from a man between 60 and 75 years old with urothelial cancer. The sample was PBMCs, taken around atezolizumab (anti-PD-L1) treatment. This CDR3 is CASSWEAGRTDTQYF. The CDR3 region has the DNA TGTGCCAGCAGTTGGGAAGCGGGGCGCACAGATACGCAGTATTTT.